This T cell receptor beta chain was sequenced in a study of shared clonotypes between healthy human individuals. Some clones are missing from TCRdb's copy, which holds only in-frame ones; the method was immunoSEQ multiplex PCR. The sample holds 1.5 million to 2.5 million clones, about 95% seen once. Germline V lookup: CDR1 GTSNPN, CDR2 SVGIG (reference sequence). The CDR3 spans 14 residues. V was trimmed by 3 bases and J by 5 bases, leaving 14 bases between them. Selected positively for CCR7 and CD45RO-negative, naive CD8 cells excluded terminally differentiated effector memory CD45RA+ cells. The J gene is TRBJ1-5, the V gene TRBV30; D is possibly TRBD1 (6 bases). The sequence was obtained from a man aged 18 to 35 in good health. Source material: naive CD8+ T cells sorted from blood. DNA for the CDR3: TGTGCCTGGAGCCACCAGGGGCTCTATCAGCCCCAGCATTTT. Translated: CAWSHQGLYQPQHF.